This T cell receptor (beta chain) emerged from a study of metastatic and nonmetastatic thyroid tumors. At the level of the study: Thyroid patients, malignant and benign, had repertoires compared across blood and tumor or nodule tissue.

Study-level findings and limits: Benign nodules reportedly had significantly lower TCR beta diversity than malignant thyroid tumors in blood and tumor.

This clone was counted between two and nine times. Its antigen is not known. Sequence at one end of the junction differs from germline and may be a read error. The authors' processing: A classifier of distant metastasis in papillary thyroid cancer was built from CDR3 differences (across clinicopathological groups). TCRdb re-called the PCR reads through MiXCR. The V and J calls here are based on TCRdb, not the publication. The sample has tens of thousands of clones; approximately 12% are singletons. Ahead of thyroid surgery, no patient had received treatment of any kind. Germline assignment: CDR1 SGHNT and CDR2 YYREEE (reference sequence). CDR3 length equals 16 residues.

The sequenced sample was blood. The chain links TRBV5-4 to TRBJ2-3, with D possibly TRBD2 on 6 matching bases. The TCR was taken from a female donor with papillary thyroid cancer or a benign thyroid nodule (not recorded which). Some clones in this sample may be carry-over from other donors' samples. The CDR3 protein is CAGSLYGRVVADTQYF. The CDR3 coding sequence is TGTGCCGGCAGCTTATACGGGAGAGTAGTTGCAGATACGCAGTATTTT.